Given below is one T cell receptor (beta chain) in context. These data belong to a study of shared clonotypes between healthy human individuals. Clones were sequenced by immunoSEQ multiplex PCR, and TCRdb holds only the in-frame ones, with some missing. Here the sample spans just over 2,000,000 clones, 95% being singletons. The CDR3 runs 16 residues. Germline CDR1 reads SGHNT; CDR2 reads YYREEE (reference sequence). Trimming took 5 bases from V and 1 from J; bases not matched to a gene: 11. The gene calls are TRBV5-4 and TRBJ1-2; 7 nucleotides match TRBD1. The sequence was collected from a man between 18 and 29 years old in good health. The sequencing sample was made of naive CD4+ T cells sorted from blood. Regarding subset: CD45RA+ positively selected. CDR3 residues: CASRPGTATNNYGYTF. The CDR3 DNA follows: TGTGCCAGCAGGCCCGGGACAGCTACAAATAACTATGGCTACACCTTC.